Given below is one T cell receptor (beta chain) in context. These data come from a study of blood T cell repertoires in COVID-19. Study details: Some COVID-19 samples were acute and others convalescent; all came from the United States, Italy and Spain.

Per the study methods: Estimation of nucleated cell counts was performed using reference gene primer amplification. This table comes from immunoSEQ multiplex PCR, and its TCRdb copy is limited to in-frame clones, with some not included. The V and J calls and the clone size are those of that table, but D and trimming were determined from the DNA. The sample holds more than 55,000 clones; about nine tenths are singletons and the top ten take about 1.5%. The CDR3 is 13 amino acids. Germline-derived CDR1 and CDR2 are SGHTA and FQGTGA. V dropped 9 bases and J dropped 2 bases, with 10 bases sitting between them.

The chain uses TRBV7-3 and TRBJ1-4; D gene uncertain. The receptor was derived from a woman aged 80 or older with acute or convalescent COVID-19. The sequenced sample consisted of peripheral blood. CDR3 in DNA: TGTGCCAGTTCTCAGGCCACTAATGAAAAACTGTTTTTT. It yields the protein CASSQATNEKLFF.